This TCR beta chain was recovered during a study of identical twins (dated by TCRdb to about 2016). In terms of the full investigation: TCR alpha and beta repertoires from monozygotic twins, unrelated adults of various ages and cord blood were deep-sequenced to test whether fetal clonotypes persist. To rule out contamination, replicate twin experiments were performed at different times with different library preparation protocols.

All donors were healthy Caucasians. The twin cohort consisted of three pairs of female monozygotic twins, all aged about 18 to 30 years. Positive isolation kits from Invitrogen were used to isolate the CD4+ and CD8+ T cell populations. The CDR3 contains 16 residues, cysteine and phenylalanine counted. The retained sequence is limited to the CDR3, 48 bases, with the frame set at the first base. V lost 3 bases and J lost 2 bases, and the count of bases not matched to a germline gene is 6. This clonotype was counted a few times. The antigen it binds to is not known. Base qualities are not provided; no much larger clone lies one nucleotide away. The library was built by means of 5' RACE. The sequencer listed for this sample is Illumina HiSeq 2000. A universal primer binding site was introduced by template switching, and a unique molecular identifier was present in the final cDNA, enabling accurate counting of TCR cDNA molecules. Specific primers in the conserved constant-segment region were used to synthesize first-strand cDNA for the TCR alpha and beta chains. To control for contamination, every cDNA library was double barcoded, receiving both a SMART-Mk sample barcode and Illumina barcodes. TruSeq adapter sequences, together with Illumina sample barcodes, were added in two successive PCR steps. The Illumina HiSeq platform was used with custom primers to sequence TCR alpha and beta cDNA libraries. Turning to the authors' computational methods: Raw reads were processed with MiGEC to extract unique molecular identifiers, and MiXCR was used to determine CDR3 positions. For each individual, recombination models were inferred using an EM algorithm with the repgenHMM and IGoR tools. Shared clonotype analysis was performed with the tcR package in R, normalizing sharing by the product of cloneset sizes. To study raw recombination free of thymic and clonal selection effects, out-of-frame nonproductive sequences were analyzed. Starting from the raw public reads, TCRdb applied fastp trimming at Q25, assembled clones with MiXCR and retained in-frame beta chains. Here each entry gathers all rows of one CDR3 protein and keeps the most common genes and DNA. TCRdb's processing, not the authors', yielded these V and J calls. In all, the sample holds hundreds of thousands of distinct CDR3 sequences, and 9% to 15% of those were seen once. The ten largest account for approximately 7.9% of the sample.

The paper's findings and limits, for the study overall: Invariant T cells such as MAIT and iNKT could partly confound zero-insertion analyses, although diverse VJ usage argued against such confounding for most clonotypes. A weaker excess of twin sharing was found in beta out-of-frame sequences because the signal-to-noise ratio was lowered by fewer shared sequences. Recombination models systematically underestimated out-of-frame TCR alpha sharing in monozygotic twins but agreed with sharing between unrelated individuals. Compared with coincidental sharing between unrelated individuals, an excess of low generation-probability sequences was observed among out-of-frame TCR alpha sequences shared between twins. Because the same donors could not be followed over many years, the conclusions relied on cross-sectional statistical analysis. Abundant cord blood beta clonotypes had fewer insertions, young adult naive repertoires showed a similar but weaker trend, and memory repertoires showed no such trend.

This same sample was also part of a study on yellow fever vaccine responses in identical twins. As noted in the second study: According to the authors, the vaccine-induced T cell response in identical twins seemed to be partly convergent and partly specific to each individual. Focusing on identical twins, the study followed the T cell clones that responded to the vaccine, and did so with precision.

Sequencing used CD8+ T cells sorted from blood. The V and J genes are TRBV12-3 or TRBV12-4 and TRBJ2-3; 9 of the junction bases match TRBD2. This TCR came from a woman between 18 and 30 years old in good health. The DNA is TGTGCCAGCAGTTTTCTGGCGGGAGGGCACACAGATACGCAGTATTTT. Translation gives CASSFLAGGHTDTQYF.